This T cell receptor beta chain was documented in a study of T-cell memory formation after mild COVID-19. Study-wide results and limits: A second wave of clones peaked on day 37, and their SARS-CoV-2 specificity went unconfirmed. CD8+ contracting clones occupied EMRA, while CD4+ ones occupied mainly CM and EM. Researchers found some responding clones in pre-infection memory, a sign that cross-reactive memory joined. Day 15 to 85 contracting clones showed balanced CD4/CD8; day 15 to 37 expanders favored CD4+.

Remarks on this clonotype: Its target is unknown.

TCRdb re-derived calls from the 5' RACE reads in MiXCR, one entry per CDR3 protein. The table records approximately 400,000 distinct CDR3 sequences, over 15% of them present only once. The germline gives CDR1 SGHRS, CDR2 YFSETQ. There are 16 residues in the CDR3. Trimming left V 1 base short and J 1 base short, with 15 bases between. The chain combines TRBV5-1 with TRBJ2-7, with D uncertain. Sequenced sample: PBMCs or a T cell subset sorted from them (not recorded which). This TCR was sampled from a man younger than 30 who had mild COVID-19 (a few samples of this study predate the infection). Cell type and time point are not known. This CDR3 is CASSLTLLRKSYEQYF. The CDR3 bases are TGCGCCAGCAGCTTGACCCTTTTGAGGAAGTCCTACGAGCAGTACTTC.